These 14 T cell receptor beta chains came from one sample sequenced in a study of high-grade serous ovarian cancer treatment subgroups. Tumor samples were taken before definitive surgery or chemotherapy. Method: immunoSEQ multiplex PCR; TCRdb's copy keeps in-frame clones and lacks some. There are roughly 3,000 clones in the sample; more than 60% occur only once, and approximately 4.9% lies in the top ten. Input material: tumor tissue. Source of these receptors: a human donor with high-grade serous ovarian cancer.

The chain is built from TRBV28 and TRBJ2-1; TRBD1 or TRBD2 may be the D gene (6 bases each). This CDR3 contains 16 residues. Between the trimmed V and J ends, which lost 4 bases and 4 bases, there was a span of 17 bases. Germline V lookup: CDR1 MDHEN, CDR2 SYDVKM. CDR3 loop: CASSSPGASEYNEQFF. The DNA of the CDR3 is TGTGCCAGCAGTTCCCCGGGGGCTAGCGAGTACAATGAGCAGTTCTTC.

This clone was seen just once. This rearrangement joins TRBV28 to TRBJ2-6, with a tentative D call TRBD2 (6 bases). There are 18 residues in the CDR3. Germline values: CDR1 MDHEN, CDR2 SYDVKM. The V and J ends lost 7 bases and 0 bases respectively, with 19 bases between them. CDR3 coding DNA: TGTGCCAGCACCGGAGGAGGGGAACCGATCTCTGGGGCCAACGTCCTGACTTTC. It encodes CASTGGGEPISGANVLTF.

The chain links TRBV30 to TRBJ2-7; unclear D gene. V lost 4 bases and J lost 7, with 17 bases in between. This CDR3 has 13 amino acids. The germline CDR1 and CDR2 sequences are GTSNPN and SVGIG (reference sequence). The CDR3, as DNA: TGTGCCTGGACAACCACCCCCCCTCAAGAGCAGTACTTC. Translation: CAWTTTPPQEQYF.

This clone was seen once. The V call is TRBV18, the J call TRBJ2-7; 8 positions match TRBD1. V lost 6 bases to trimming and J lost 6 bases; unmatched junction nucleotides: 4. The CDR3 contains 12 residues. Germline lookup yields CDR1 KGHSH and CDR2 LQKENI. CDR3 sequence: CASSPTGVEQYF. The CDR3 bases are TGTGCCAGCTCCCCGACAGGGGTCGAGCAGTACTTC.

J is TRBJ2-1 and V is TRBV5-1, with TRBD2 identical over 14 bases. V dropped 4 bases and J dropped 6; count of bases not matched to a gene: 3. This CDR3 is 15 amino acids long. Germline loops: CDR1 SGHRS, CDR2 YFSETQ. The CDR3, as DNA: TGCGCCAGCAGCCCGACTAGCGGGAGGGCCAATGAGCAGTTCTTC. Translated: CASSPTSGRANEQFF.

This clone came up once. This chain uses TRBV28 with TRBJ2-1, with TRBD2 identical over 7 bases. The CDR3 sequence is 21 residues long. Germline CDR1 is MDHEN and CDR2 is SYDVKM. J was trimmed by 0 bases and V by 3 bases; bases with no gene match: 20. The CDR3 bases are TGTGCCAGCAGTTTCCCTCCCGGGCTAGCGGACCCACCCAGCTCCTACAATGAGCAGTTCTTC. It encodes CASSFPPGLADPPSSYNEQFF.

For the CDR3, the DNA is TGCGCCAGCAGCTTGGTTGGCATCCAAGAGACCCAGTACTTC. This gives the protein CASSLVGIQETQYF. This rearrangement joins TRBV5-1 to TRBJ2-5; D unresolved. The CDR3 has 14 residues. With 0 bases removed from V and 1 base from J, the gap between germline ends came to 7 bases. Germline V CDR1 and CDR2: SGHRS, YFSETQ.

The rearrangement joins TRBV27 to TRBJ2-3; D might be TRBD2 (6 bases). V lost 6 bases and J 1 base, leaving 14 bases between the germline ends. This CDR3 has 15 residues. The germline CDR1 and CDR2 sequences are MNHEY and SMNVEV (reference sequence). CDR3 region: CASSLGGPGTDTQYF. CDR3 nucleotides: TGTGCCAGCAGCCTGGGGGGTCCTGGCACAGATACGCAGTATTTT.

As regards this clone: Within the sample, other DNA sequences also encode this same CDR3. The CDR3 sequence is CASSLVRGEMNTEAFF. CDR3 DNA sequence: TGTGCCAGCAGCTTAGTAAGGGGGGAGATGAACACTGAAGCTTTCTTT. V gene TRBV7-8 combines with J gene TRBJ1-1, with a weak D call TRBD1 (6 bases). Deletions cut 1 base from V and 0 bases from J, with 12 bases between. This CDR3 has 16 residues. CDR1 and CDR2 (germline): SGHVS, FQNEAQ.

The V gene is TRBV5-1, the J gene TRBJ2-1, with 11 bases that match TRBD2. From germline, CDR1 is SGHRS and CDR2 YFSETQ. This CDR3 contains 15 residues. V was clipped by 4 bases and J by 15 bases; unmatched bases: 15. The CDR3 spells CASSPVAGGPDYRFF. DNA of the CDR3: TGCGCCAGCAGCCCCGTAGCGGGGGGGCCTGATTATCGGTTCTTC.

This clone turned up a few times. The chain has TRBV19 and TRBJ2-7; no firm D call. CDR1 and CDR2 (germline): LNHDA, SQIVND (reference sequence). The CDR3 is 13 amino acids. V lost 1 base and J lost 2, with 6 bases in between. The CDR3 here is CASSIGPTYEQYF. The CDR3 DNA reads TGTGCCAGTAGTATAGGACCTACCTACGAGCAGTACTTC.

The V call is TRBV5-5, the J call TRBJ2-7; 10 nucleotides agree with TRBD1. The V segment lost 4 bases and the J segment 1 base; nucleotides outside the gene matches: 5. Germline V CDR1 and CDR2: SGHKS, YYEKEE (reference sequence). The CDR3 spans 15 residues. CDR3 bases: TGTGCCAGCAGCCGGGACAGGGGAACGTCCTACGAGCAGTACTTC. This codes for CASSRDRGTSYEQYF.

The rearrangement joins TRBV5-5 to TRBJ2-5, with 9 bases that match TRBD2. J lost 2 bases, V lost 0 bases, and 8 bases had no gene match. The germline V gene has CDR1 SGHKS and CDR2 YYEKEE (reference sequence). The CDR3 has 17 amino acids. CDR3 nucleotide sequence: TGTGCCAGCAGCTTGGATTGGTCTGCGGGGGGGCAAGAGACCCAGTACTTC. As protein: CASSLDWSAGGQETQYF. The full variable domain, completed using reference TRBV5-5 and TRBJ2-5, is DAGVTQSPTHLIKTRGQQVTLRCSPISGHKSVSWYQQVLGQGPQFIFQYYEKEERGRGNFPDRFSARQFPNYSSELNVNALLLGDSALYLCASSLDWSAGGQETQYFGPGTRLLVL.

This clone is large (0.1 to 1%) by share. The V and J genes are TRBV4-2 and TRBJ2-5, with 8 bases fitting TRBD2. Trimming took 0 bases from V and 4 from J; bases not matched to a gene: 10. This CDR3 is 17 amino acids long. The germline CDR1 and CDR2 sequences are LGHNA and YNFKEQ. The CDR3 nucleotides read TGTGCCAGCAGCCAAGATGATCCCGGGGGGGGCCCAGAGACCCAGTACTTC. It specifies CASSQDDPGGGPETQYF.